Reported below is one T cell receptor (beta chain). Its antigen is still unknown. Sequence at one end of the junction differs from germline and may be a read error. This sample is drawn from a study of T cells in Graves' hyperthyroidism and ophthalmopathy. General study findings and limits: Researchers found most expanded thyroid clonotypes above 0.001 in blood as well. Researchers report that a 13 V-J model separated ophthalmopathy from stable hyperthyroidism.

The CDR3 spans 19 residues. Germline CDR1 and CDR2: SSHAT and FNYEAQ (reference sequence). Stable Graves' hyperthyroidism meant no ophthalmopathy progression within 18 months. Using RNA transcripts as the source, TCR beta CDR3 regions were amplified. The study used the HTBI primer set for a first-round RT-PCR of the TCR CDR3. TCRdb analysed the multiplex PCR reads with MiXCR anew, one entry per CDR3 protein. Among hundreds of thousands of distinct CDR3 sequences listed, over 35% were seen once. The sequence derives from a woman between 35 and 50 years old with Graves' hyperthyroidism. The rearrangement links TRBV7-7 to TRBJ2-5; weak D call: TRBD1 (6 bases). Input material: blood. The CDR3 sequence is CASSFSRGFDPGVQETQYF. CDR3 sequence (DNA): TGTGCTAGCAGCTTTAGCCGAGGTTTTGACCCAGGGGTCCAAGAGACCCAGTACTTC.